These 28 T cell receptor beta chains originate from one sample sequenced in a study of monozygotic twins with inflammatory bowel disease. Following a re-call of the 5' RACE reads, TCRdb has one entry per CDR3 protein and lacks DNA. The listing records approximately 340,000 distinct CDR3 sequences. Material for sequencing was blood. Every receptor here comes from a human donor with ulcerative colitis or Crohn's disease, or a healthy co-twin of an affected twin (not recorded which).

V gene TRBV12-3 or TRBV12-4 combines with J gene TRBJ1-4; TCRdb gives TRBD1 as the D gene, but with no DNA this cannot be confirmed. CDR3 length: 14 residues. CDR3: CASTTGTVNEKLFF.

CDR3 sequence: CASSLSMNTEAFF. The rearrangement uses TRBV7-2 and TRBJ1-1. This CDR3 contains 13 residues. Germline lookup yields CDR1 SGHTA and CDR2 FQGNSA.

The chain uses TRBV12-3 or TRBV12-4 and TRBJ2-7; TCRdb's assignment of TRBD1 cannot be checked, as there is no DNA. The CDR3 runs to 14 residues. The CDR3 protein is CASSTQGSIYEQYF.

This chain uses TRBV5-1 with TRBJ2-1; the TCRdb call, TRBD1, lacks DNA for checking. The CDR3 has 11 residues. Germline-derived CDR1 and CDR2 are SGHRS and YFSETQ. The CDR3 protein is CASRTGIEQFF.

The chain uses TRBV27 and TRBJ2-7; TCRdb's assignment of TRBD1 cannot be checked, as there is no DNA. The CDR3 consists of 14 residues. CDR1 MNHEY and CDR2 SMNVEV come from the germline V gene (reference sequence). This chain's CDR3 is CASNLNSGAYEQYF.

The CDR3 sequence is CASSLAPTEETQYF. The chain couples TRBV5-1 to TRBJ2-5. From germline, CDR1 is SGHRS and CDR2 YFSETQ. This CDR3 is 14 amino acids long.

V gene TRBV5-1 combines with J gene TRBJ2-1; the D gene TCRdb calls, TRBD2, cannot be checked with no DNA. CDR1 and CDR2 (germline): SGHRS, YFSETQ. The length of the CDR3 is 18 residues. The CDR3: CASSLPASGRPSYNEQFF.

The V call is TRBV7-3, the J call TRBJ2-3; TCRdb indicates TRBD2, and absent DNA this call remains unverified. CDR1 is SGHTA and CDR2 is FQGTGA in the germline V gene. The length of the CDR3 is 14 residues. The CDR3 here is CASSRGGDEGTQYF.

The rearrangement joins TRBV5-4 to TRBJ1-2; TCRdb lists TRBD1, though no DNA is available to test this call. There are 18 residues in the CDR3. Germline V gives CDR1 SGHNT, CDR2 YYREEE (reference sequence). CDR3 sequence reads: CASRSAAPKGQGLYGYTF.

V usage is TRBV12-3 or TRBV12-4 and J usage is TRBJ1-2; the TCRdb D gene call, TRBD1, has no DNA to confirm it. The CDR3 extends over 13 amino acids. The CDR3 region is CASSSIKSGNYTF.

This sequence joins TRBV5-4 and TRBJ2-2; checking the TCRdb D call of TRBD2 is not possible without DNA. CDR3 size: 16 residues. CDR1 and CDR2 (germline): SGHNT, YYREEE (reference sequence). The chain's CDR3 is CASSPTGLGGPGELFF.

The chain employs TRBV11-3 and TRBJ2-7; TCRdb lists TRBD2, though no DNA is available to test this call. Germline lookup yields CDR1 SGHNT and CDR2 YENEEA. This CDR3 has 15 residues. The CDR3 loop reads CASSPFGGITDEQYF.

This chain links TRBV5-1 with TRBJ1-5; TCRdb names TRBD1, which stays unverified in the absence of DNA. The CDR3 spans 14 residues. Germline CDR1 and CDR2: SGHRS and YFSETQ. This CDR3 is CASSLGPGGQPQHF.

This CDR3 reads CASSVYGTGAGELFF. The genes are TRBV5-1 and TRBJ2-2; TCRdb's D call, TRBD1, is unchecked because there is no DNA. Germline loops: CDR1 SGHRS, CDR2 YFSETQ. The CDR3 is 15 amino acids.

The CDR3 loop reads CASTSRQAPRTGELFF. The chain uses TRBV12-3 or TRBV12-4 and TRBJ2-2; TCRdb picks TRBD1, but there is no DNA to check that call. This CDR3 comprises 16 residues.

The chain recombines TRBV5-1 with TRBJ2-3; TCRdb proposes TRBD1, but this gene call is untestable without DNA. Germline CDR1 is SGHRS and CDR2 is YFSETQ. This CDR3 is built from 13 residues. The CDR3 reads CASSRDSSDTQYF.

Judged by frequency, this clonotype is medium-sized (0.01 to 0.1%). This sequence joins TRBV5-1 and TRBJ2-2. The germline V gene encodes CDR1 SGHRS and CDR2 YFSETQ. There are 15 residues in the CDR3. CDR3 amino acids: CASSLFQESSGELFF.

CDR3 region: CASRMIPADSNEKLFF. The gene calls are TRBV19 and TRBJ1-4; TCRdb picks TRBD1, but there is no DNA to check that call. Germline CDR1 LNHDA, CDR2 SQIVND (reference sequence). The CDR3 totals 16 residues.

The chain has TRBV28 and TRBJ2-3; the TCRdb D gene call, TRBD2, has no DNA to confirm it. This CDR3 comprises 14 residues. Germline values: CDR1 MDHEN, CDR2 SYDVKM. CDR3 region: CASIPSGGTDTQYF.

The gene calls are TRBV5-1 and TRBJ1-1; TCRdb picks TRBD1, but there is no DNA to check that call. The CDR3 consists of 13 residues. CDR1 SGHRS and CDR2 YFSETQ come from the germline V gene. CDR3 sequence reads: CASRQGLNTEAFF.

The CDR3 spells CASSGRGGKLFF. The V gene is TRBV12-3 or TRBV12-4, the J gene TRBJ1-4; the TRBD1 assignment by TCRdb is unverifiable without DNA. The CDR3 sequence is 12 residues long.

The chain has TRBV5-1 and TRBJ2-3; the TCRdb call, TRBD1, lacks DNA for checking. This CDR3 has 16 amino acids. Germline V gene sequence: CDR1 SGHRS, CDR2 YFSETQ. This CDR3 is CASSSSAPAFTDTQYF.

The V call is TRBV24-1, the J call TRBJ1-2. The CDR3 sequence is 14 residues long. Germline V gene lookup returns CDR1 KGHDR and CDR2 SFDVKD. CDR3 amino acids: CATSDDDISYGYTF.

The chain employs TRBV6-1 and TRBJ2-7; TCRdb names TRBD1, which stays unverified in the absence of DNA. The CDR3 is 18 residues long. Germline CDR1 is MNHNS and CDR2 is SASEGT. CDR3 region: CASSELGEGQGSPYEQYF.

CDR3 sequence: CATSSSYCIFSECTGELFF. V and J are TRBV15 and TRBJ2-2. Germline-derived CDR1 and CDR2 are LNHNV and YYDKDF (reference sequence). This CDR3 contains 19 residues.

This chain uses TRBV12-3 or TRBV12-4 with TRBJ1-2. This CDR3 region has 12 residues. CDR3 sequence reads: CASSLGVLGYTF.

This chain connects TRBV5-1 to TRBJ1-5; the D call from TCRdb, TRBD1, cannot be confirmed without DNA. CDR3 length: 14 residues. Germline CDR1 SGHRS, CDR2 YFSETQ. CDR3 in amino acids: CASSLSGQSQPQHF.

The chain has TRBV12-3 or TRBV12-4 and TRBJ2-1; the TCRdb D gene call, TRBD2, has no DNA to confirm it. This CDR3 spans 16 amino acids. The CDR3 reads CASSPLGREPANEQFF.